These 25 T cell receptor beta chains came from one sample sequenced in a study of T cells in Graves' hyperthyroidism and ophthalmopathy. Researchers amplified the TCR beta CDR3 regions from RNA transcripts. The primer set for the first-round RT-PCR of the TCR CDR3 was HTBI. A single record per CDR3 protein comes from TCRdb applying MiXCR to the multiplex PCR reads. Of about 300,000 distinct CDR3 sequences in the sample, about 19% were seen once. Sequenced material: blood. The receptors originated from a man aged 50 or older with Graves' ophthalmopathy.

This clonotype was counted a few times. The J gene is TRBJ2-5, the V gene TRBV24-1, with a tentative D call TRBD2 (6 bases). V was pared by 4 bases and J by 1 base, with 12 bases between. Germline lookup yields CDR1 KGHDR and CDR2 SFDVKD. The CDR3 totals 15 residues. CDR3 DNA sequence: TGTGCCACCAGTGACCAACGGGACTTCCAAGAGACCCAGTACTTC. This gives the protein CATSDQRDFQETQYF.

This chain connects TRBV6-1 to TRBJ2-5; 7 bases fit TRBD2. The V gene's germline CDR1 is MNHNS and CDR2 SASEGT. The CDR3 totals 16 residues. V was clipped by 5 bases and J by 1 base; unmatched bases: 10. The DNA of the CDR3 is TGTGCCAGCAGTCGGGATCCAGCTAGCGGCCAAGAGACCCAGTACTTC. It is translated as CASSRDPASGQETQYF.

This clonotype was seen many times. The chain joins TRBV28 to TRBJ2-2; maybe TRBD2 (6 bases). Germline-derived CDR1 and CDR2 are MDHEN and SYDVKM. V was pared by 6 bases and J by 2 bases, with 16 bases between. This CDR3 spans 16 amino acids. CDR3: CASSPQGGSNTGELFF. CDR3 coding DNA: TGTGCCAGCAGCCCGCAGGGAGGCTCAAACACCGGGGAGCTGTTTTTT. The full variable domain, its missing parts supplied by reference TRBV28 and TRBJ2-2, is DVKVTQSSRYLVKRTGEKVFLECVQDMDHENMFWYRQDPGLGLRLIYFSYDVKMKEKGDIPEGYSVSREKKERFSLILESASTNQTSMYLCASSPQGGSNTGELFFGEGSRLTVL.

The chain recombines TRBV11-2 with TRBJ2-5, with 11 bases that match TRBD2. J was trimmed by 5 bases and V by 5 bases; bases with no gene match: 13. This CDR3 is 17 amino acids long. The germline V gene has CDR1 SGHAT and CDR2 FQNNGV. CDR3 amino acids: CASSPGPVAGGPETQYF. Here the CDR3 DNA reads TGTGCCAGCAGCCCAGGCCCGGTAGCGGGAGGGCCCGAGACCCAGTACTTC.

The chain is built from TRBV13 and TRBJ2-3; 7 bases align to TRBD2. The CDR3 loop spans 14 amino acids. CDR1 and CDR2 from the germline V gene are PRHDT and FYEKMQ (reference sequence). The V gene end was trimmed by 5 bases and the J gene end by 3 bases; junction bases not matched to a gene: 5. The CDR3 sequence is CASSREGETDTQYF. Written as DNA, the CDR3 is TGTGCCAGCAGCAGGGAGGGAGAAACAGATACGCAGTATTTT.

The table lists this clonotype with many counts. Here the CDR3 DNA reads TGTGCCAGCAGTTTGCAGGTCTCCCAACCCTACGAGCAGTACTTC. Encoded protein: CASSLQVSQPYEQYF. This sequence joins TRBV6-1 and TRBJ2-7; D not certain. From germline, CDR1 is MNHNS and CDR2 SASEGT. This CDR3 has 15 amino acids. The V end lost 5 bases, the J end lost 2 bases, and 16 bases lay between the germline ends.

This clonotype has a single count. A much larger clone lies one base from this, so it may be a read error. The J gene is TRBJ1-1, the V gene TRBV28; no clear D gene. Germline lookup yields CDR1 MDHEN and CDR2 SYDVKM. The CDR3 covers 13 residues. This chain's CDR3 is CARSSHDMTEAFF. CDR3 nucleotide sequence: TGTGCCCGCAGTTCCCACGATATGACTGAAGCTTTCTTT.

The chain has TRBV28 and TRBJ2-1; D unresolved. V lost 1 base and J lost 4, with 14 bases in between. The CDR3 length is 16 residues. From germline, CDR1 is MDHEN and CDR2 SYDVKM. CDR3 DNA sequence: TGTGCCAGCAGTTTATACAGCTTGGGGTTTTACAATGAGCAGTTCTTC. Encoded protein: CASSLYSLGFYNEQFF.

The chain links TRBV28 to TRBJ1-5; D is possibly TRBD1 (6 bases). CDR1 and CDR2 from the germline V gene are MDHEN and SYDVKM. This CDR3 has 16 residues. The V end lost 1 base, the J end lost 2 bases, and 12 bases lay between the germline ends. CDR3 amino acids: CASSLLGGGGNQPQHF. The CDR3 bases are TGTGCCAGCAGTTTATTGGGGGGCGGTGGCAATCAGCCCCAGCATTTT.

Many counts were recorded for this clonotype. The chain combines TRBV28 with TRBJ1-1, with D possibly matching TRBD1 (5 bases). This CDR3 is built from 14 residues. Germline CDR1 reads MDHEN; CDR2 reads SYDVKM. V gave up 5 bases and J gave up 2 bases, with 12 bases separating them. This CDR3 is CASSQSTVNTEAFF. Written as DNA, the CDR3 is TGTGCCAGCAGTCAATCGACAGTCAACACTGAAGCTTTCTTT.

This clonotype was seen a handful of times. The chain carries TRBV18 and TRBJ2-7; 10 bases fit TRBD1. Trimming cost V 3 bases and J 3 bases; bases outside gene matches: 5. This CDR3 is built from 15 residues. Germline values: CDR1 KGHSH, CDR2 LQKENI. CDR3 in amino acids: CASSPRTGGVYEQYF. The CDR3 DNA reads as TGTGCCAGCTCACCCCGGACAGGGGGGGTCTACGAGCAGTACTTC.

This clonotype was observed a handful of times. The gene calls are TRBV20-1 and TRBJ2-7, with a possible D match to TRBD1 (5 bases). The CDR3 extends over 11 amino acids. Trimming took 6 bases from V and 3 from J, leaving 9 bases between them. Germline V CDR1 and CDR2: DFQATT, SNEGSKA (reference sequence). CDR3: CSAPRGYEQYF. The CDR3 DNA reads as TGCAGTGCACCAAGGGGCTACGAGCAGTACTTC.

This chain connects TRBV24-1 to TRBJ2-7; D not resolved. The V gene's germline CDR1 is KGHDR and CDR2 SFDVKD. This CDR3 region has 14 residues. V was pared by 3 bases and J by 1 base, with 9 bases between. The CDR3 protein is CATSDDRYSYEQYF. The CDR3 DNA sequence: TGTGCCACCAGTGATGATAGATATTCCTACGAGCAGTACTTC.

The chain recombines TRBV29-1 with TRBJ2-1; a weak D match, TRBD1 (6 bases). This CDR3 is built from 15 residues. The germline V gene has CDR1 SQVTM and CDR2 ANQGSEA. With 7 bases removed from V and 0 bases from J, the gap between germline ends came to 16 bases. The CDR3 is CSARTGSSSYNEQFF. CDR3 sequence (DNA): TGCAGCGCCAGAACAGGGTCGAGCTCCTACAATGAGCAGTTCTTC.

The chain couples TRBV6-1 to TRBJ1-1, with TRBD1 as a possible D gene (5 bases). CDR1 is MNHNS, CDR2 SASEGT, per germline. V lost 4 bases and J lost 7, with 13 bases in between. CDR3 length equals 13 residues. The CDR3 is CASSGGDSYEAFF. CDR3 DNA sequence: TGTGCCAGCAGTGGAGGGGATTCCTATGAAGCTTTCTTT.

V usage is TRBV7-9 and J usage is TRBJ2-7; D unresolved. This CDR3 spans 12 amino acids. Germline V CDR1 and CDR2: SEHNR, FQNEAQ (reference sequence). Trimming took 5 bases from V and 4 from J, leaving 9 bases between them. Written as DNA, the CDR3 is TGTGCCAGCAGCGGTAGTTTTTACGAGCAGTACTTC. This codes for CASSGSFYEQYF.

This clonotype has ten or more counts. The chain employs TRBV18 and TRBJ1-2; D uncertain. The V end was cut by 3 bases, the J end by 6 bases, with 11 bases between. The CDR3 has 13 amino acids. CDR1 is KGHSH and CDR2 is LQKENI in the germline V gene. DNA of the CDR3: TGTGCCAGCTCACCTATAGGGCTTGATGGCTACACCTTC. Translation gives CASSPIGLDGYTF.

CDR3 DNA: TGCAGTGCTAGAACCGACAATGAGCAGTTCTTC. Protein sequence: CSARTDNEQFF. The V call is TRBV20-1, the J call TRBJ2-1; D uncertain. The CDR3 has 11 amino acids. V lost 2 bases and J lost 5, with 4 bases in between. Germline values: CDR1 DFQATT, CDR2 SNEGSKA (reference sequence).

The V gene is TRBV6-1, the J gene TRBJ2-3; weak D call: TRBD2 (6 bases). V lost 5 bases and J 0 bases, leaving 12 bases between the germline ends. CDR3 size: 15 residues. Germline V gene data show CDR1 as MNHNS and CDR2 as SASEGT. This chain's CDR3 is CASSRIAASTDTQYF. The CDR3 DNA is TGTGCCAGCAGTAGAATAGCGGCTAGCACAGATACGCAGTATTTT.

This chain uses TRBV20-1 with TRBJ2-3; D is uncertain. V lost 5 bases to trimming and J lost 0 bases, with 12 bases between them. This CDR3 has 14 residues. Germline V gene lookup returns CDR1 DFQATT and CDR2 SNEGSKA (reference sequence). DNA of the CDR3: TGCAGTGCTTCTCCCGGAACTAGCACAGATACGCAGTATTTT. Its translation is CSASPGTSTDTQYF.

Ten or more counts support this clonotype. The gene calls are TRBV11-1 and TRBJ2-7; 7 bases are a match to TRBD1. The CDR3 runs to 15 residues. The germline V gene has CDR1 SGHAT and CDR2 FQDESV (reference sequence). V dropped 5 bases and J dropped 5; count of bases not matched to a gene: 12. In DNA form, the CDR3 reads TGTGCCAGCAGCCCTATACAGGGGCGAGGGAACGAGCAGTACTTC. Translated: CASSPIQGRGNEQYF.

The chain couples TRBV6-5 to TRBJ2-7, with 11 nucleotides matching TRBD1. The trim removed 6 bases at V and 3 bases at J, leaving 16 bases unmatched. The CDR3 has 18 residues. Per germline, CDR1 MNHEY and CDR2 SVGAGI. CDR3 sequence: CASSDSRSGQGVVYEQYF. The CDR3 nucleotides are TGTGCCAGCAGCGACTCCCGCTCGGGACAGGGGGTTGTCTACGAGCAGTACTTC.

This clonotype was seen a handful of times. The chain employs TRBV19 and TRBJ1-6; no firm D call. Germline lookup yields CDR1 LNHDA and CDR2 SQIVND (reference sequence). Trimming stripped 3 bases from V and 16 bases from J, with 22 bases between. This CDR3 region has 15 residues. CDR3 in DNA: TGTGCCAGTAGTATGGCCCCCTTAACAGCCTCTTCTCTCCACTTT. It is translated as CASSMAPLTASSLHF.

This clonotype has more than one count but fewer than ten. J is TRBJ1-3 and V is TRBV5-1; D gene uncertain. The CDR3 is 15 residues long. Germline loops: CDR1 SGHRS, CDR2 YFSETQ. The V and J ends lost 0 bases and 0 bases respectively, with 7 bases between them. CDR3 region: CASSLEASSGNTIYF. The CDR3 DNA sequence: TGCGCCAGCAGCTTGGAGGCGAGCTCTGGAAACACCATATATTTT.

This clonotype was seen a handful of times. The CDR3 sequence: CASSPGLGNQPQHF. Written as DNA, the CDR3 is TGTGCCAGCAGCCCCGGACTAGGCAATCAGCCCCAGCATTTT. J is TRBJ1-5 and V is TRBV28; D gene unclear. V gave up 6 bases and J gave up 2 bases, with 11 bases separating them. Germline values: CDR1 MDHEN, CDR2 SYDVKM. The CDR3 is made up of 14 amino acids. Variable domain in full (rest from reference TRBV28 and TRBJ1-5): DVKVTQSSRYLVKRTGEKVFLECVQDMDHENMFWYRQDPGLGLRLIYFSYDVKMKEKGDIPEGYSVSREKKERFSLILESASTNQTSMYLCASSPGLGNQPQHFGDGTRLSIL.